This T cell receptor (beta chain) came from a study of blood T cell repertoires in COVID-19. Measured with immunoSEQ multiplex PCR; TCRdb has only the in-frame clones, and not every one. The repertoire holds about 180,000 clones, with 75% to 90% as singletons. CDR1 is SGHRS and CDR2 is YFSETQ in the germline V gene. This CDR3 has 15 residues. With V trimmed by 2 bases and J by 5 bases, 8 bases remained unmatched. The sequencing input was PBMCs or T cells enriched from blood (not recorded which). The TCR was taken from a man aged 40-49 years who had recovered from COVID-19. The chain couples TRBV5-1 to TRBJ1-1; 8 bases map to TRBD1. CDR3 nucleotide sequence: TGCGCCAGCAGCTTAATGCAGGGGGCCGGGACTGAAGCTTTCTTT. Translation gives CASSLMQGAGTEAFF.